A selection of T cell receptor beta chains follows, all from one sample in a study of cytomegalovirus exposure and HLA in healthy donors. Measured with immunoSEQ multiplex PCR; TCRdb has only the in-frame clones, and not every one. The table shows about 75,000 clones, with around 80% occurring only once. Specimen: PBMCs. The source of these receptors is an older man in good health and CMV-seropositive. Both conserved end residues are part of each CDR3. The order of the fields is V gene, CDR3 protein.

v_gene: TRBV6-5
CDR3aa: CASSHRGSETEAFF

v_gene: TRBV11-3
CDR3aa: CASSPGLAGTNEQFF

v_gene: TRBV9
CDR3aa: CASSVGLADSYEQYF

v_gene: TRBV28
CDR3aa: CASSSLARQYF

v_gene: TRBV7-2
CDR3aa: CASSQKGADRETQYF

v_gene: TRBV9
CDR3aa: CASSVGVSGKNTEAFF

v_gene: TRBV20-1
CDR3aa: CSATRDDEQFF

v_gene: TRBV5-6
CDR3aa: CASSHGGGARETQYF

v_gene: TRBV30
CDR3aa: CAWAMGLAGGGTDTQYF

v_gene: TRBV27
CDR3aa: CASSRGLHLVLTF

v_gene: TRBV7-9
CDR3aa: CASSLSLAGEADTQYF

v_gene: TRBV10-2
CDR3aa: CASSRQGGPNQPQHF

v_gene: TRBV29-1
CDR3aa: CSVGTSGYEQYF

v_gene: TRBV5-1
CDR3aa: CASSQGDGSGNEQFF

v_gene: TRBV2
CDR3aa: CASRPSMNTEAFF

v_gene: TRBV29-1
CDR3aa: CSAKAGNDEKLFF

v_gene: TRBV28
CDR3aa: CASIPGTATGNTIYF

v_gene: TRBV27
CDR3aa: CASSSGLALVNEQFF

v_gene: TRBV7-3
CDR3aa: CASSLSGGSYNEQFF

v_gene: TRBV7-2
CDR3aa: CASSLAVVAGGNEQYF

v_gene: TRBV5-1
CDR3aa: CASSWDRRYEQYF

v_gene: TRBV7-8
CDR3aa: CASSADGQTYGYTF

v_gene: TRBV27
CDR3aa: CASTRPLSSYEQYF

v_gene: TRBV5-1
CDR3aa: CASSQWEGPYNEQFF

v_gene: TRBV4-1
CDR3aa: CASSPREGYMGEKLFF

v_gene: TRBV29-1
CDR3aa: CSAHEGQGTEAFF

v_gene: TRBV5-4
CDR3aa: CASSHPGTESSPTDTQYF

v_gene: TRBV7-7
CDR3aa: CASSPQATGELFF

v_gene: TRBV25-1
CDR3aa: CASSEAGVGRTEAFF

v_gene: TRBV5-1
CDR3aa: CASRPPPGQGLLNYGYTF

v_gene: TRBV4-2
CDR3aa: CASSQPRGGRKTGELFF

v_gene: TRBV7-2
CDR3aa: CASSLGGAQHF

v_gene: TRBV6-6
CDR3aa: CASSPRSSTNEKLFF